The next 7 T cell receptor beta chains were all read from a single sample in a study of blood T cell repertoires in COVID-19. Sequenced by immunoSEQ multiplex PCR; TCRdb stores in-frame clones only, minus some. This sample yields some 87,000 clones, of which about 84% are seen a single time; more than 20% belongs to the top ten. Sequences were obtained from peripheral blood. The source of these receptors is a human donor in a cohort sampled during active COVID-19.

This chain connects TRBV10-2 to TRBJ2-3; TRBD2 matches at 7 bases. V lost 6 bases to trimming and J lost 6 bases; unmatched junction nucleotides: 6. In germline, CDR1 is WSHSY, CDR2 SAAADI. There are 13 residues in the CDR3. CDR3 protein: CASRGRERDTQYF. CDR3 sequence (DNA): TGCGCCAGCAGAGGGCGGGAGCGGGATACGCAGTATTTT.

The genes are TRBV19 and TRBJ1-2, with a weak D call TRBD1 (6 bases). The V and J ends lost 6 bases and 3 bases respectively, with 17 bases between them. Germline CDR1 LNHDA, CDR2 SQIVND (reference sequence). This CDR3 has 15 amino acids. CDR3 sequence (DNA): TGTGCCAGTAGCCTTACCCAGGGGATTCACTATGGCTACACCTTC. It translates to CASSLTQGIHYGYTF.

The rearrangement uses TRBV10-3 and TRBJ2-1; 8 nucleotides agree with TRBD2. This CDR3 region has 13 residues. The junction had 1 base not matched to a gene; V was cut back by 2 bases and J by 7 bases. Germline V gene sequence: CDR1 ENHRY, CDR2 SYGVKD. CDR3 residues: CAISEGLANEQFF. In nucleotides, the CDR3 is TGTGCCATCAGTGAGGGACTAGCAAATGAGCAGTTCTTC.

The rearrangement uses TRBV3-1 (or the pseudogene TRBV3-2) and TRBJ2-7; 13 nucleotides agree with TRBD2. The CDR3 contains 18 residues. Germline CDR1 reads LGHDT; CDR2 reads YNNKEL (reference sequence). J gave up 7 bases and V 4 bases, and 16 bases lay outside the gene matches. For the CDR3, the DNA is TGTGCCAGCAGCCCCTATCAGACTAGCGGGAGGTTATTGGTTGAGCAGTACTTC. It codes for CASSPYQTSGRLLVEQYF.

The table lists this clone with a count of one. The chain uses TRBV7-2 and TRBJ2-3, with D tentatively TRBD2 (6 bases). Trimming took 3 bases from V and 9 from J, leaving 13 bases between them. The germline V gene has CDR1 SGHTA and CDR2 FQGNSA. The CDR3 extends over 13 amino acids. The CDR3 sequence is CASSFESGPTQYF. CDR3 sequence (DNA): TGTGCCAGCAGCTTCGAAAGCGGGCCAACGCAGTATTTT.

The rearrangement joins TRBV5-1 to TRBJ1-4; tentatively, D is TRBD1 (6 bases). V lost 0 bases to trimming and J lost 5 bases, with 8 bases between them. The CDR3 covers 14 residues. The germline gives CDR1 SGHRS, CDR2 YFSETQ. The CDR3 protein is CASSLGQGNEKLFF. As DNA, the CDR3 is TGCGCCAGCAGCTTGGGGCAGGGGAATGAAAAACTGTTTTTT.

The chain joins TRBV4-3 to TRBJ1-4; D not resolved. Trimming took 1 base from V and 6 from J, leaving 6 bases between them. CDR3 length equals 13 residues. Germline-derived CDR1 and CDR2 are LGHNA and YSLEER. CDR3 residues: CASSQAADEKLFF. DNA for the CDR3: TGCGCCAGCAGCCAAGCGGCGGATGAAAAACTGTTTTTT.